The 32 T cell receptor beta chains presented below share a single source sample, sequenced in a study of cytomegalovirus exposure and HLA in healthy donors. PCR employed 60 Vbeta and 13 Jbeta primers. Libraries were prepared by immunoSEQ multiplex PCR; TCRdb keeps only in-frame clonotypes and omits some of them. The data contain 95,000 to 150,000 clones, 75% to 85% of them singletons. The sample taken for sequencing was PBMCs. These receptors all stem from a woman between 45 and 60 years old in good health and CMV-seropositive.

The V call is TRBV7-9, the J call TRBJ2-5, with D unresolved. This CDR3 has 13 amino acids. Per germline, CDR1 SEHNR and CDR2 FQNEAQ (reference sequence). The V end was cut by 5 bases, the J end by 0 bases, with 7 bases between. The CDR3 loop is CASSPLNQETQYF. In DNA form, the CDR3 reads TGTGCCAGCAGCCCACTTAACCAAGAGACCCAGTACTTC. The full variable domain, completed using reference TRBV7-9 and TRBJ2-5, is DTGVSQNPRHKITKRGQNVTFRCDPISEHNRLYWYRQTLGQGPEFLTYFQNEAQLEKSRLLSDRFSAERPKGSFSTLEIQRTEQGDSAMYLCASSPLNQETQYFGPGTRLLVL.

The chain carries TRBV6-1 and TRBJ1-2; tentative D call: TRBD1 (5 bases). CDR1 is MNHNS, CDR2 SASEGT, per germline. CDR3 length equals 15 residues. Trimming stripped 7 bases from V and 3 bases from J, with 18 bases between. CDR3 nucleotides: TGTGCCAGCATCAACCTCCAGGGCAGGGACTATGGCTACACCTTC. This encodes CASINLQGRDYGYTF.

The J gene is TRBJ2-5, the V gene TRBV4-1; 8 bases line up with TRBD2. The CDR3 sequence is 17 residues long. After removal of 1 base from V and 2 bases from J, the junction contained 9 bases not matched to a gene. Per germline, CDR1 MGHRA and CDR2 YSYEKL. CDR3 coding DNA: TGCGCCAGCAGCCAAGTTCACCCGGGGGGGCCTCAAGAGACCCAGTACTTC. It yields the protein CASSQVHPGGPQETQYF.

This clone has a handful of counts. The chain combines TRBV13 with TRBJ1-1, with D possibly being TRBD1 (5 bases). Germline values: CDR1 PRHDT, CDR2 FYEKMQ (reference sequence). The CDR3 loop spans 13 amino acids. Trimming removed 4 bases from V and 7 bases from J, with 13 bases in between. CDR3 residues: CASSSTESREAFF. In nucleotides, the CDR3 is TGTGCCAGCAGCTCGACAGAGAGCCGTGAAGCTTTCTTT. Combining the CDR3 with reference TRBV13 and TRBJ1-1 gives the whole variable domain AAGVIQSPRHLIKEKRETATLKCYPIPRHDTVYWYQQGPGQDPQFLISFYEKMQSDKGSIPDRFSAQQFSDYHSELNMSSLELGDSALYFCASSSTESREAFFGQGTRLTVV.

V is TRBV6-5 and J is TRBJ2-1; D is possibly TRBD2 (5 bases). This CDR3 region has 15 residues. Trimming took off 7 bases at V and 1 base at J, with 14 bases between the two ends. Germline V CDR1 and CDR2: MNHEY, SVGAGI. CDR3 sequence reads: CASIFGKGSYNEQFF. CDR3 nucleotides: TGTGCCAGCATCTTCGGGAAAGGGTCCTACAATGAGCAGTTCTTC.

The chain has TRBV19 and TRBJ2-7; 8 bases line up with TRBD2. Germline V gene data show CDR1 as LNHDA and CDR2 as SQIVND (reference sequence). V lost 2 bases, J lost 2 bases, and 5 bases stayed unmatched. The CDR3 runs 15 residues. CDR3 coding DNA: TGTGCCAGTAGTATAAAACGACTAGCGCCCTACGAGCAGTACTTC. Protein sequence: CASSIKRLAPYEQYF.

In DNA, the CDR3 is TGTGCCAGCAGCTTAGGCAGGACTAACACAGATACGCAGTATTTT. Translation: CASSLGRTNTDTQYF. The V and J genes are TRBV7-2 and TRBJ2-3; D may be TRBD2 (6 bases). The CDR3 contains 15 residues. Germline CDR1 is SGHTA and CDR2 is FQGNSA. V was clipped by 1 base and J by 2 bases, with 10 bases between them.

This chain links TRBV7-6 with TRBJ2-3, with 12 bases lining up with TRBD2. The V and J ends lost 5 bases and 3 bases, in that order; junction bases with no gene match: 9. Germline CDR1 and CDR2: SGHVS and FNYEAQ. CDR3 length: 17 residues. The CDR3 spells CASSPGPLAGGTDTQYF. The CDR3 DNA reads as TGTGCCAGCAGCCCAGGGCCACTAGCGGGGGGAACAGATACGCAGTATTTT.

This rearrangement joins TRBV11-1 to TRBJ2-3, with 7 bases aligning to TRBD1. V was clipped by 4 bases and J by 10 bases; unmatched bases: 5. This CDR3 comprises 12 residues. Looked up from germline, CDR1 is SGHAT and CDR2 is FQDESV (reference sequence). The CDR3 DNA follows: TGTGCCAGCAGCTCCGACAGGGTTGCGCAGTATTTT. Translation gives CASSSDRVAQYF.

This clone was seen a few times. The rearrangement links TRBV5-6 to TRBJ2-1; 8 bases match TRBD1. The CDR3 extends over 14 amino acids. The germline gives CDR1 SGHDT, CDR2 YYEEEE. V shed 0 bases and J 8 bases; nucleotides not matched to a gene: 4. The CDR3 DNA is TGTGCCAGCAGCTTGGGGACAGGGTCGGATGAGCAGTTCTTC. This gives the protein CASSLGTGSDEQFF.

The V call is TRBV10-3, the J call TRBJ2-7, with D possibly being TRBD2 (6 bases). Per germline, CDR1 ENHRY and CDR2 SYGVKD. The CDR3 loop spans 13 amino acids. V dropped 4 bases and J dropped 9 bases, with 16 bases sitting between them. DNA of the CDR3: TGTGCCATCAGTGGAACGGGGGACGGCGGGCAGTACTTC. Amino acids: CAISGTGDGGQYF.

This rearrangement joins TRBV5-5 to TRBJ2-3; D not resolved. The length of the CDR3 is 11 residues. Germline V gene sequence: CDR1 SGHKS, CDR2 YYEKEE (reference sequence). The V end was cut by 4 bases, the J end by 10 bases, with 10 bases between. The CDR3 spells CASSGPNSQYF. The CDR3 DNA is TGTGCCAGCAGCGGGCCAAACTCGCAGTATTTT.

The chain combines TRBV7-6 with TRBJ1-3; 10 nucleotides line up with TRBD1. The V and J ends lost 8 bases and 4 bases, in that order; junction bases with no gene match: 20. This CDR3 comprises 19 residues. Germline V lookup: CDR1 SGHVS, CDR2 FNYEAQ. The CDR3 bases are TGTGCCAGCGGAACTAGGGGGACAGGGGCGACCAGGTCCGGAAACACCATATATTTT. Translation: CASGTRGTGATRSGNTIYF. Using reference TRBV7-6 and TRBJ1-3 for the parts outside the CDR3, the full variable domain is GAGVSQSPRYKVTKRGQDVALRCDPISGHVSLYWYRQALGQGPEFLTYFNYEAQQDKSGLPNDRFSAERPEGSISTLTIQRTEQRDSAMYRCASGTRGTGATRSGNTIYFGEGSWLTVV.

Here the CDR3 DNA reads TGCGCCAGCAGCCAAGAGTCAGGGGGCAATCAGCCCCAGCATTTT. Translating it yields CASSQESGGNQPQHF. The J gene is TRBJ1-5, the V gene TRBV4-1, with a tentative D call TRBD1 (6 bases). V lost 0 bases and J 2 bases, leaving 8 bases between the germline ends. Germline V lookup: CDR1 MGHRA, CDR2 YSYEKL. This CDR3 has 15 amino acids.

As regards this clone: Other DNA sequences in the sample encode the same CDR3. J is TRBJ1-1 and V is TRBV13, with 9 bases aligning to TRBD1. The CDR3 length is 16 residues. The V segment lost 1 base and the J segment 1 base; nucleotides outside the gene matches: 4. From germline, CDR1 is PRHDT and CDR2 FYEKMQ (reference sequence). In nucleotides, the CDR3 is TGTGCCAGCAGCTTAGTTGGGGACAGGGCGAACACTGAAGCTTTCTTT. Encoded protein: CASSLVGDRANTEAFF.

The gene calls are TRBV5-1 and TRBJ2-2, with 9 bases that match TRBD1. Germline trimming cut 4 bases from V and 7 bases from J; bases unmatched to any gene: 11. CDR3 length equals 16 residues. Germline V gene sequence: CDR1 SGHRS, CDR2 YFSETQ. CDR3 amino acids: CASSPYRGRIGGELFF. CDR3 nucleotides: TGCGCCAGCAGCCCGTACAGGGGGCGCATTGGCGGGGAGCTGTTTTTT.

The chain combines TRBV6-1 with TRBJ1-2, with 12 bases fitting TRBD1. This CDR3 is 16 amino acids long. V trimming: 3 bases; J trimming: 6 bases; junction bases outside the gene matches: 8. CDR1 is MNHNS and CDR2 is SASEGT in the germline V gene. CDR3 protein: CASSERDRGRRNGYTF. The CDR3 DNA follows: TGTGCCAGCAGTGAGCGGGACAGGGGGCGCAGGAATGGCTACACCTTC.

The J gene is TRBJ1-1, the V gene TRBV6-1, with D hard to call. V was shortened by 1 base and J by 6 bases, with 15 bases between the two germline ends. CDR1 and CDR2 from the germline V gene are MNHNS and SASEGT. The CDR3 spans 15 residues. DNA of the CDR3: TGTGCCAGCAGTGAAGACAACGCGGGTGCCTCTGAAGCTTTCTTT. It is translated as CASSEDNAGASEAFF.

As DNA, the CDR3 is TGTGCCAGCAGCATCTGGCCAGATACGCAGTATTTT. Protein product: CASSIWPDTQYF. The chain uses TRBV7-2 and TRBJ2-3; D gene uncertain. Looked up from germline, CDR1 is SGHTA and CDR2 is FQGNSA. Trimming took off 5 bases at V and 4 bases at J, with 7 bases between the two ends. This CDR3 is built from 12 residues.

The chain has TRBV5-1 and TRBJ1-1; TRBD1 aligns across 8 bases. Germline trimming cut 3 bases from V and 5 bases from J; bases unmatched to any gene: 3. The germline V gene encodes CDR1 SGHRS and CDR2 YFSETQ. CDR3 size: 13 residues. In nucleotides, the CDR3 is TGCGCCAGCAGCTCTGGACAGGGTACTGAAGCTTTCTTT. Translating it yields CASSSGQGTEAFF.

This clone was counted a few times. The rearrangement joins TRBV5-4 to TRBJ1-1, with 10 bases that match TRBD1. The CDR3 runs to 13 residues. The ends lost 3 bases at V and 6 bases at J; junction bases unmatched: 2. The germline CDR1 and CDR2 sequences are SGHNT and YYREEE (reference sequence). The CDR3 is CASSWDRGSEAFF. Written as DNA, the CDR3 is TGTGCCAGCAGCTGGGACAGGGGTTCTGAAGCTTTCTTT.

The V call is TRBV6-6, the J call TRBJ2-5; 8 positions match TRBD2. Trimming took 4 bases from V and 4 from J; bases not matched to a gene: 5. CDR3 length: 14 amino acids. Germline V gene lookup returns CDR1 MNHNY and CDR2 SVGAGI (reference sequence). CDR3 protein: CASSSTRGGETQYF. CDR3 coding DNA: TGTGCCAGCAGTTCCACTCGGGGGGGAGAGACCCAGTACTTC.

V usage is TRBV5-4 and J usage is TRBJ1-2; TRBD1 matches at 8 bases. This CDR3 region has 14 residues. Trimming took 2 bases from V and 4 from J; bases not matched to a gene: 4. Germline V gene sequence: CDR1 SGHNT, CDR2 YYREEE (reference sequence). In DNA form, the CDR3 reads TGTGCCAGCAGCTTAACCGGGACAGGCTATGGCTACACCTTC. Translated: CASSLTGTGYGYTF.

The rearrangement uses TRBV19 and TRBJ1-1; 7 nucleotides match TRBD1. The germline CDR1 and CDR2 sequences are LNHDA and SQIVND (reference sequence). The V gene end was trimmed by 7 bases and the J gene end by 2 bases; junction bases not matched to a gene: 7. The CDR3 sequence is 14 residues long. The CDR3 sequence: CASIPYRGNTEAFF. The CDR3 DNA reads TGTGCCAGTATCCCATACAGGGGTAACACTGAAGCTTTCTTT.

V and J are TRBV5-4 and TRBJ1-2, with D maybe TRBD1 (6 bases). The length of the CDR3 is 15 residues. Germline values: CDR1 SGHNT, CDR2 YYREEE (reference sequence). Between the trimmed V and J ends, which lost 0 bases and 3 bases, there was a span of 12 bases. CDR3 bases: TGTGCCAGCAGCTTGGCGGCAGGGGAGTACTATGGCTACACCTTC. It is translated as CASSLAAGEYYGYTF.

J is TRBJ2-7 and V is TRBV9, with D maybe TRBD2 (6 bases). Trimming pared 3 bases from V and 0 bases from J, leaving 13 bases between. Germline CDR1 reads SGDLS; CDR2 reads YYNGEE. This CDR3 is 15 amino acids long. CDR3 protein: CASSAEAGYSYEQYF. DNA for the CDR3: TGTGCCAGCAGCGCAGAGGCGGGATACTCCTACGAGCAGTACTTC.

The chain carries TRBV6-1 and TRBJ1-5; TRBD1 matches at 10 bases. The CDR3 extends over 16 amino acids. CDR1 and CDR2 (germline): MNHNS, SASEGT. Trimming removed 4 bases from V and 6 bases from J; junction bases left unmatched: 9. This CDR3 reads CASSVRGGQGGQPQHF. The CDR3 DNA follows: TGTGCCAGCAGTGTGAGGGGAGGACAGGGGGGTCAGCCCCAGCATTTT.

The chain uses TRBV6-5 and TRBJ2-7; possibly TRBD2 for D (7 bases). The V gene lost 5 bases and the J gene lost 0 bases, with 11 bases spanning the gap. CDR3 length: 14 amino acids. Germline lookup yields CDR1 MNHEY and CDR2 SVGAGI. The CDR3 nucleotides read TGTGCCAGCAGTAAGCGGGACACCTCCTACGAGCAGTACTTC. Amino acids: CASSKRDTSYEQYF.

The V call is TRBV18, the J call TRBJ2-1; 9 bases match TRBD2. The CDR3 runs 14 residues. The J segment lost 6 bases and the V segment lost 5 bases, leaving 5 bases of the junction unmatched. Germline CDR1 is KGHSH and CDR2 is LQKENI. This chain's CDR3 is CASSSGTSSNEQFF. The CDR3 nucleotides are TGTGCCAGCTCATCCGGGACTAGCTCCAATGAGCAGTTCTTC.

The chain uses TRBV6-6 and TRBJ2-1; 9 nucleotides agree with TRBD2. Germline assignment: CDR1 MNHNY and CDR2 SVGAGI (reference sequence). The CDR3 loop spans 15 amino acids. V gave up 6 bases and J gave up 7 bases; unmatched junction bases: 10. The CDR3: CASSRSGSRSNEQFF. CDR3 bases: TGTGCCAGCAGCCGTAGCGGGAGCCGGAGTAATGAGCAGTTCTTC.

In its sample, this clone was seen a few times. The chain links TRBV6-5 to TRBJ1-3; a weak D match, TRBD1 (5 bases). V gave up 11 bases and J gave up 0 bases, with 14 bases separating them. The CDR3 length is 14 residues. The germline gives CDR1 MNHEY, CDR2 SVGAGI. The CDR3 is CAPSGGTSGNTIYF. The CDR3 DNA reads TGTGCCCCCTCCGGGGGGACCTCTGGAAACACCATATATTTT.

This clone was seen only a few times. The V call is TRBV4-2, the J call TRBJ1-2; unclear D gene. The CDR3 sequence is 13 residues long. Trimming left V 0 bases short and J 4 bases short, with 6 bases between. CDR1 is LGHNA and CDR2 is YNFKEQ in the germline V gene. The CDR3 loop reads CASSQDSSYGYTF. The CDR3 DNA follows: TGTGCCAGCAGCCAAGACAGTTCCTATGGCTACACCTTC.